The present entry profiles one T cell receptor beta chain with its context. Original data processing: How many nucleated cells were present was estimated from reference gene primer amplification. TCRdb keeps only in-frame clones here, not all; method: immunoSEQ multiplex PCR. V, J and clone size were drawn from that table, and D and trimming were deduced from the DNA. The table records about 98,000 clones, around 84% of them present only once. CDR1 is SGHRS and CDR2 is YFSETQ in the germline V gene. The V gene lost 3 bases and the J gene lost 3 bases, with 9 bases spanning the gap. This CDR3 comprises 13 residues. This entry belongs to a study of blood T cell repertoires in COVID-19. The overall study: Spain, Italy and the United States supplied samples that represented acute and convalescent COVID-19.

This TCR came from a man in his fifties or sixties with active or convalescent COVID-19. V is TRBV5-1 and J is TRBJ2-5; possibly TRBD2 for D (7 bases). Sequencing was performed on peripheral blood. CDR3 in amino acids: CASSWEGEETQYF. Here the CDR3 DNA reads TGCGCCAGCAGCTGGGAGGGGGAAGAGACCCAGTACTTC.